This TCR beta chain stems from a study of T-cell memory formation after mild COVID-19. Study-level findings and limits: For contracting clones, CD4+ ones sat mainly in CM and EM, CD8+ in EMRA. The authors left the SARS-CoV-2 specificity of second-wave clones peaking on day 37 unconfirmed.

Constant-segment-primed 5'RACE gave TCR alpha and TCR beta cDNA libraries with sample barcodes and UMIs. TCRdb independently ran MiXCR on the 5' RACE reads; one entry per CDR3 protein. The data show 95,000 to 120,000 distinct CDR3 sequences, with 22% seen just once and about two fifths held by the top ten. This CDR3 region has 14 residues. Germline assignment: CDR1 SGHRS and CDR2 YFSETQ. In this sample, this clonotype turned up many times. Its specificity is unknown. Germline is not matched at one junction end, which may reflect a read error. Sequencing was performed on PBMCs or a T cell subset sorted from them (not recorded which). The chain couples TRBV5-1 to TRBJ2-5; 7 positions match TRBD1. This TCR derives from a man aged 18 to 29 who had mild COVID-19 (a few samples of this study predate the infection). Cell type and time point are not known. CDR3 amino acids: CASSLAGGQETQYF. CDR3 sequence (DNA): TGTGCCAGCAGCTTAGCAGGGGGTCAAGAGACCCAGTACTTC.